This TCR beta chain was obtained from a study of identical twins. Whole-study results and caveats: Beta out-of-frame sequences displayed a weaker excess of sharing between twins. Whereas memory repertoires showed no such difference, abundant cord blood beta clonotypes carried fewer insertions.

In regard to this clonotype: The antigen is not known.

The CDR3 length is 14 residues. V was trimmed by 4 bases and J by 2 bases, leaving 12 bases between them. Germline V lookup: CDR1 LGHDT, CDR2 YNNKEL (reference sequence). Each CDR3 protein is one row after TCRdb ran MiXCR on the 5' RACE reads. The repertoire holds about 240,000 distinct CDR3 sequences, with approximately 11% as singletons. This same sample was also part of a study on yellow fever vaccine responses in identical twins. That publication notes: Twin vaccine T cell responses reportedly seemed partly convergent, partly personalized.

The source material was memory (CD45RO+) T cells sorted from blood. The chain uses TRBV3-1 and TRBJ2-7; no clear D gene. This sequence was found in a woman under 30 in good health. CDR3 DNA sequence: TGTGCCAGCAGCCGCAACCGTATTGCCTACGAGCAGTACTTC. Translated: CASSRNRIAYEQYF.